This T cell receptor (beta chain) was retrieved from a study of T cells in Graves' hyperthyroidism and ophthalmopathy. Exclusion of patients followed from uncontrolled infection, other autoimmune disease, pregnancy or lactation. This clonotype was seen ten or more times. The CDR3 length is 13 residues. V shed 7 bases and J 8 bases; nucleotides not matched to a gene: 6. CDR1 and CDR2 (germline): SNHLY, FYNNEI. The CDR3 regions of TCR beta were amplified from RNA transcripts. The TCR CDR3 first-round RT-PCR relied on the HTBI primer set. MiXCR, run by TCRdb on the multiplex PCR reads, gives a single entry per CDR3 protein. The sample contains about 560,000 distinct CDR3 sequences, about a sixth of which appear only once.

This TCR was sampled from a woman aged 18-29 years with Graves' hyperthyroidism. The sequencing sample was made of blood. V is TRBV2 and J is TRBJ1-4; 8 bases align to TRBD1. DNA for the CDR3: TGTGCCAGCATCAGGGGGCCGGGAGAAAAACTGTTTTTT. It translates to CASIRGPGEKLFF. The variable domain in full, completed from reference TRBV2 and TRBJ1-4, reads EPEVTQTPSHQVTQMGQEVILRCVPISNHLYFYWYRQILGQKVEFLVSFYNNEISEKSEIFDDQFSVERPDGSNFTLKIRSTKLEDSAMYFCASIRGPGEKLFFGSGTQLSVL.